The rows below give T cell receptor beta chains drawn from one sample of a study of shared clonotypes between healthy human individuals. The repertoire was sequenced with immunoSEQ multiplex PCR; TCRdb's copy has only in-frame clones and lacks some. The data show over a million clones, around 98.5% seen once. Sequences were obtained from naive CD4+ T cells sorted from blood. The source is a young man in good health. CDR3s include the opening cysteine and the closing phenylalanine or tryptophan. Fields, in order: J gene, V gene, D gene, clone size, CDR3 protein, CDR3 DNA. The D gene is left open where the match is weak. Clone size is given for some rows only: seen once, a few or many times, or a class if the clone is expanded.

>TRBJ2-5|TRBV7-6|NA|NA
CASSLTETQYF
TGTGCCAGCAGCTTAACCGAGACCCAGTACTTC
>TRBJ2-1|TRBV18|TRBD2|NA
CASSPKIRGGLAGRNEQFF
TGTGCCAGCTCACCAAAGATCCGGGGGGGACTAGCGGGACGCAATGAGCAGTTCTTC
>TRBJ2-3|TRBV6-5|TRBD2|NA
CACSWTSGFTDTQYF
TGTGCCTGCTCCTGGACTAGCGGATTCACAGATACGCAGTATTTT
>TRBJ1-1|TRBV30|NA|once
CASGPSPGTEAFF
TGTGCCAGCGGACCTTCGCCTGGCACTGAAGCTTTCTTT
>TRBJ2-3|TRBV4-3|NA|NA
CASSQEVLTGATDTQYF
TGCGCCAGCAGCCAAGAAGTACTTACTGGGGCCACAGATACGCAGTATTTT
>TRBJ2-7|TRBV2|TRBD1|NA
CASSRDRVTYEQYF
TGTGCCAGCAGCCGGGACAGGGTAACCTACGAGCAGTACTTC
>TRBJ2-3|TRBV5-1|TRBD2|NA
CASSLVASGSTDTQYF
TGCGCCAGCAGCTTGGTGGCTAGCGGGAGTACAGATACGCAGTATTTT
>TRBJ2-7|TRBV6-5|TRBD2|NA
CASSPTSGRREQYF
TGTGCCAGCAGCCCTACTAGCGGGAGGCGCGAGCAGTACTTC
>TRBJ2-2|TRBV9|TRBD2|NA
CASSVAGTSRNTGELFF
TGTGCCAGCAGCGTAGCTGGGACTAGCAGGAACACCGGGGAGCTGTTTTTT
>TRBJ2-5|TRBV18|TRBD2|NA
CASSGLAGAQETQYF
TGTGCCAGCTCTGGACTAGCGGGAGCCCAAGAGACCCAGTACTTC
>TRBJ2-5|TRBV18|TRBD2|NA
CASSPPSGRAEGTQYF
TGTGCCAGCTCACCACCGAGCGGGAGAGCCGAGGGGACCCAGTACTTC
>TRBJ2-1|TRBV19|TRBD2|NA
CASSIPSGSSYNEQFF
TGTGCCAGTAGTATACCTAGCGGGAGCTCCTACAATGAGCAGTTCTTC
>TRBJ2-7|TRBV28|NA|NA
CASRSSGGESYEQYF
TGTGCCAGCAGATCCAGCGGAGGCGAGTCCTACGAGCAGTACTTC
>TRBJ2-6|TRBV28|NA|few
CASRSGANVLTF
TGTGCCAGCAGGTCTGGGGCCAACGTCCTGACTTTC
>TRBJ2-1|TRBV10-3|TRBD2|NA
CAISQQLSGSGEQFF
TGTGCCATCAGCCAGCAACTTAGCGGGAGTGGCGAGCAGTTCTTC
>TRBJ2-1|TRBV5-1|NA|NA
CASSLRPDNEQFF
TGCGCCAGCAGCTTGCGGCCAGACAATGAGCAGTTCTTC
>TRBJ1-5|TRBV7-2|NA|NA
CASSFTAVGSQPQHF
TGTGCCAGCAGCTTTACAGCGGTGGGGAGTCAGCCCCAGCATTTT
>TRBJ2-2|TRBV4-3|NA|NA
CASSQESQGYAGELFF
TGCGCCAGCAGCCAAGAATCTCAGGGCTATGCCGGGGAGCTGTTTTTT
>TRBJ2-1|TRBV9|TRBD2|NA
CASSVALSWTSGYNEQFF
TGTGCCAGCAGCGTAGCTCTCTCGTGGACTAGCGGCTACAATGAGCAGTTCTTC
>TRBJ1-3|TRBV23-1|TRBD1|NA
CASSRGQGPYSGNTIYF
TGCGCCAGCAGTCGCGGACAGGGTCCCTACTCTGGAAACACCATATATTTT
>TRBJ2-7|TRBV7-8|NA|NA
CASSLVGPYEQYF
TGTGCCAGCAGCTTAGTGGGCCCCTACGAGCAGTACTTC
>TRBJ2-7|TRBV21-1|NA|once
CASSKARGPYEQYF
TGTGCCAGCAGCAAAGCGAGAGGGCCCTACGAGCAGTACTTC
>TRBJ2-7|TRBV10-2|NA|NA
CATHQGSYEQYF
TGCGCCACCCATCAGGGGAGCTACGAGCAGTACTTC
>TRBJ2-2|TRBV18|TRBD2|NA
CASSRASGSSTGELFF
TGTGCCAGCTCACGGGCTAGCGGGAGTTCCACCGGGGAGCTGTTTTTT
>TRBJ2-2|TRBV4-2|TRBD2|once
CASSQDRLAANTGELFF
TGTGCCAGCAGCCAAGATCGACTAGCGGCAAACACCGGGGAGCTGTTTTTT
>TRBJ2-1|TRBV18|NA|NA
CASSNLREPAYNEQFF
TGTGCCAGCTCAAATCTCCGCGAACCAGCCTACAATGAGCAGTTCTTC
>TRBJ2-3|TRBV4-1|NA|NA
CASSQATMGSTDTQYF
TGCGCCAGCAGCCAAGCTACCATGGGGAGCACAGATACGCAGTATTTT
>TRBJ1-2|TRBV25-1|NA|NA
CASSGDSINYGYTF
TGTGCCAGCAGTGGAGACAGTATAAACTATGGCTACACCTTC
>TRBJ2-5|TRBV11-2|NA|NA
CASSPLFRAEQETQYF
TGTGCCAGCAGCCCACTTTTCCGTGCGGAGCAAGAGACCCAGTACTTC
>TRBJ2-7|TRBV11-2|TRBD2|NA
CASSLTSVGGSSYEQYF
TGTGCCAGCAGCTTAACGTCCGTTGGCGGGAGCTCCTACGAGCAGTACTTC
>TRBJ2-1|TRBV14|TRBD2|NA
CASSQTSGRAFEQFF
TGTGCCAGCAGCCAGACTAGCGGGAGGGCGTTCGAGCAGTTCTTC
>TRBJ2-3|TRBV18|NA|NA
CASSPYGNPSTDTQYF
TGTGCCAGCTCACCTTACGGGAATCCCAGCACAGATACGCAGTATTTT
>TRBJ2-5|TRBV27|TRBD2|once
CASSSRSSGRGETQYF
TGTGCCAGCAGTTCCCGTAGTAGCGGGAGAGGCGAGACCCAGTACTTC
>TRBJ2-3|TRBV15|TRBD1|NA
CATSIPDRSTDTQYF
TGTGCCACCAGCATTCCGGACAGGAGCACAGATACGCAGTATTTT
>TRBJ2-7|TRBV5-3|NA|NA
CARSSQRTELYEQYF
TGTGCCAGAAGCTCTCAAAGGACAGAACTCTACGAGCAGTACTTC
>TRBJ1-4|TRBV4-1|NA|NA
CASSREGGTMRNEKLFF
TGCGCCAGCAGCCGGGAGGGAGGGACCATGAGGAATGAAAAACTGTTTTTT
>TRBJ2-1|TRBV11-2|TRBD2|NA
CASRQPGRAGGFEQFF
TGTGCCAGCAGACAACCGGGAAGAGCGGGAGGGTTTGAGCAGTTCTTC
>TRBJ2-1|TRBV5-6|TRBD2|once
CASSVAGGPYNEQFF
TGTGCCAGCAGCGTTGCGGGAGGGCCTTACAATGAGCAGTTCTTC
>TRBJ2-5|TRBV7-8|TRBD2|NA
CASSPTLGTSGAPTQYF
TGTGCCAGCAGCCCGACACTAGGGACTAGCGGGGCCCCGACCCAGTACTTC
>TRBJ2-4|TRBV7-9|NA|NA
CASSLSPGQLAKNIQYF
TGTGCCAGCAGCTTATCGCCGGGACAACTAGCCAAAAACATTCAGTACTTC